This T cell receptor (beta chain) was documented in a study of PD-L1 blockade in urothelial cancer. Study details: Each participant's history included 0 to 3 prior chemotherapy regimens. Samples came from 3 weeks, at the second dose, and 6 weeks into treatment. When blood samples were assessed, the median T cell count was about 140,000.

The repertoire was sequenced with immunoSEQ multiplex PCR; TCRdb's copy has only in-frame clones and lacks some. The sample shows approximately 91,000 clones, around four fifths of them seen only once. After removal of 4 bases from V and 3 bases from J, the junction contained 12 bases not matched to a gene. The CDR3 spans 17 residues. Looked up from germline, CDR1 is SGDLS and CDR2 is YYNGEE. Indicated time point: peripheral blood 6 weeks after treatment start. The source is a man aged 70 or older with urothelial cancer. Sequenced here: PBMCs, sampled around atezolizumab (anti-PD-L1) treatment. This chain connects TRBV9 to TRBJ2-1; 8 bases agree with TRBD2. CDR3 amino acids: CASSLVAGLSYYNEQFF. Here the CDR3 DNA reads TGTGCCAGCAGCTTAGTAGCGGGATTGAGTTACTACAATGAGCAGTTCTTC. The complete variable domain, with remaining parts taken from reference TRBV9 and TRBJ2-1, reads DSGVTQTPKHLITATGQRVTLRCSPRSGDLSVYWYQQSLDQGLQFLIQYYNGEERAKGNILERFSAQQFPDLHSELNLSSLELGDSALYFCASSLVAGLSYYNEQFFGPGTRLTVL.